The rows below give T cell receptor beta chains drawn from one sample of a study of regulatory T cells in long-lasting Graves disease. TCRdb independently ran MiXCR on the multiplex PCR reads; one entry per CDR3 protein. Counted here are around 460,000 distinct CDR3 sequences, 22% occurring once; the ten biggest clones make up less than 15%. Specimen: peripheral blood mononuclear cells (PBMCs), collected when the disease was refractory, from a patient treated with antithyroid drugs. The source is a female donor with Graves disease. Both conserved end residues are part of each CDR3. The D gene is left open where the match is weak. Clone sizes are given selectively: once, few, many, or a class where the clone is expanded.

>TRBV28|many|TRBJ2-5|TRBD1
CASSLVQDRGSPMGETQYF
TGTGCCAGCAGTTTAGTACAGGACAGGGGGTCTCCGATGGGCGAGACCCAGTACTTC
>TRBV2|few|TRBJ2-1|NA
CASIPTVRGNEQFF
TGTGCCAGCATTCCGACAGTACGGGGGAATGAGCAGTTCTTC
>TRBV19|few|TRBJ2-2|NA
CASSISKNTGELFF
TGTGCCAGTAGTATTTCCAAGAACACCGGGGAGCTGTTTTTT
>TRBV2|many|TRBJ2-7|NA
CASRGRVHYEQYF
TGTGCCAGCAGAGGCCGGGTCCACTACGAGCAGTACTTC
>TRBV28|NA|TRBJ2-7|TRBD2
CASSLRGGARSYEQYF
TGTGCCAGCAGTTTACGGGGGGGGGCTCGCTCCTACGAGCAGTACTTC
>TRBV25-1|few|TRBJ1-1|NA
CASSEFLTASAFF
TGTGCCAGCAGTGAATTTTTGACGGCGTCAGCTTTCTTT
>TRBV4-1|NA|TRBJ1-4|NA
CASRLLASLATNEKLFF
TGCGCCAGCAGACTTTTGGCCTCCCTTGCAACTAATGAAAAACTGTTTTTT
>TRBV2|many|TRBJ1-3|NA
CASSPTRSLSGNTIYF
TGTGCCAGCAGCCCCACCCGGTCCCTCTCTGGAAACACCATATATTTT
>TRBV6-2/TRBV6-3|NA|TRBJ2-1|NA
CASSSVGSRDEQFF
TGTGCCAGCAGCAGCGTAGGCAGCAGGGATGAGCAGTTCTTC
>TRBV7-8|few|TRBJ1-4|TRBD1
CASSWDRVRNEKLFF
TGTGCCAGCAGCTGGGACAGGGTTCGTAATGAAAAACTGTTTTTT
>TRBV27|many|TRBJ1-6|NA
CASRWGGNSPLHF
TGTGCCAGCAGGTGGGGGGGGAATTCACCCCTCCACTTT
>TRBV6-5|NA|TRBJ2-2|NA
CASSYSLGNTGELFF
TGTGCCAGCAGTTACTCGTTGGGTAACACCGGGGAGCTGTTTTTT
>TRBV3-2|few|TRBJ2-1|NA
CASSHRGGQYNEQFF
TGTGCCAGCAGCCACCGAGGGGGACAGTACAATGAGCAGTTCTTC
>TRBV12-3/TRBV12-4|many|TRBJ1-5|TRBD1
CASSLDRSDQPQHF
TGTGCCAGCAGTTTGGACAGGTCGGATCAGCCCCAGCATTTT
>TRBV7-9|NA|TRBJ1-1|NA
CASSLFQGSNTEAFF
TGTGCCAGCAGCTTATTTCAGGGCTCCAACACTGAAGCTTTCTTT
>TRBV12-3/TRBV12-4|many|TRBJ2-2|TRBD2
CASRPPGTSGTTGELFF
TGTGCCAGCAGACCCCCCGGGACTAGCGGTACCACCGGGGAGCTGTTTTTT
>TRBV30|few|TRBJ2-7|NA
CAWSVTRKGYEQYF
TGTGCCTGGAGTGTGACCCGGAAGGGGTACGAGCAGTACTTC
>TRBV12-3/TRBV12-4|many|TRBJ1-4|NA
CASSSLQGTATNEKLFF
TGTGCCAGCAGTTCCCTACAGGGTACAGCAACTAATGAAAAACTGTTTTTT
>TRBV15|NA|TRBJ2-7|TRBD2
CATSRDWSSGGSYEQYF
TGTGCCACCAGCAGAGATTGGTCTAGCGGAGGCTCCTACGAGCAGTACTTC
>TRBV10-3|NA|TRBJ2-7|NA
CAISETRNEQYF
TGTGCCATCAGTGAGACACGTAACGAGCAGTACTTC
>TRBV7-2|NA|TRBJ2-1|NA
CASSQASPRGHNEQFF
TGCGCCAGCAGCCAAGCGTCCCCGCGGGGTCACAATGAGCAGTTCTTC
>TRBV6-2/TRBV6-3|many|TRBJ1-1|NA
CASSYSGLRNTEAFF
TGTGCCAGCAGTTACTCGGGGTTGAGGAACACTGAAGCTTTCTTT
>TRBV6-1|many|TRBJ2-2|TRBD1
CASNPPGTGNTGELFF
TGTGCCAGCAACCCCCCCGGGACAGGGAACACCGGGGAGCTGTTTTTT
>TRBV15|NA|TRBJ2-3|NA
CATSRDPGLADTQYF
TGTGCCACCAGCAGAGATCCTGGGCTAGCAGATACGCAGTATTTT
>TRBV12-3/TRBV12-4|many|TRBJ1-5|NA
CASTRDHSNQPQHF
TGTGCCAGCACTAGGGACCATAGCAATCAGCCCCAGCATTTT
>TRBV2|many|TRBJ1-1|NA
CASRGLMNTEAFF
TGTGCCAGCAGGGGATTGATGAACACTGAAGCTTTCTTT
>TRBV20-1|few|TRBJ2-7|NA
CSARSDAYEQYF
TGCAGTGCTAGGTCGGATGCCTACGAGCAGTACTTC
>TRBV11-2|few|TRBJ2-7|TRBD1
CASSLGLRQGSHEQYF
TGTGCCAGCAGCTTAGGGCTCCGACAGGGGTCCCACGAGCAGTACTTC
>TRBV6-2/TRBV6-3|few|TRBJ1-1|NA
CASSYSGGSGTEAFF
TGTGCCAGCAGTTACTCTGGGGGCTCGGGCACTGAAGCTTTCTTT
>TRBV20-1|NA|TRBJ2-7|NA
CSGLQGQGRDEQYF
TGCAGTGGACTTCAAGGGCAGGGAAGGGACGAGCAGTACTTC
>TRBV19|NA|TRBJ2-7|NA
CASMSGAHEQYF
TGTGCCAGTATGTCAGGGGCCCACGAGCAGTACTTC
>TRBV28|many|TRBJ2-5|TRBD2
CASSKTLSGTNQETQYF
TGTGCCAGCAGCAAAACTCTCTCTGGGACTAATCAAGAGACCCAGTACTTC
>TRBV6-1|NA|TRBJ2-7|TRBD1
CAIRTGEVFYEQYF
TGTGCCATACGAACAGGGGAAGTTTTTTACGAGCAGTACTTC
>TRBV7-3|many|TRBJ2-7|TRBD1
CASSSGQGAPPDEQYF
TGTGCCAGCAGCTCCGGACAGGGGGCCCCTCCTGACGAGCAGTACTTC
>TRBV27|many|TRBJ2-5|TRBD2
CVTGKRGSQETQYF
TGTGTCACGGGGAAGCGGGGATCCCAAGAGACCCAGTACTTC
>TRBV30|NA|TRBJ1-4|NA
CAWSVPTQFGKLFF
TGTGCCTGGAGTGTACCCACACAATTCGGAAAACTGTTTTTT
>TRBV27|many|TRBJ2-5|NA
CASSPKGLEAAQPQETQYF
TGTGCCAGCAGCCCAAAGGGGCTAGAGGCGGCCCAGCCGCAAGAGACCCAGTACTTC
>TRBV14|NA|TRBJ2-5|NA
CASSQAPGGRRETQYF
TGTGCCAGCAGCCAAGCACCCGGGGGCCGACGGGAGACCCAGTACTTC
>TRBV7-2|few|TRBJ2-5|NA
CASSWGRGGQETQYF
TGTGCCAGCAGCTGGGGTAGAGGGGGGCAAGAGACCCAGTACTTC
>TRBV6-2/TRBV6-3|NA|TRBJ2-1|TRBD2
CASSYLAGTTNEQFF
TGTGCCAGCAGTTACTTAGCGGGGACAACCAATGAGCAGTTCTTC
>TRBV30|few|TRBJ2-5|NA
CAWSGTGFQETQYF
TGTGCCTGGAGTGGTACTGGCTTCCAAGAGACCCAGTACTTC
>TRBV29-1|many|TRBJ1-1|NA
CSVGTPMNTEAFF
TGCAGCGTTGGTACCCCCATGAACACTGAAGCTTTCTTT
>TRBV28|many|TRBJ1-1|NA
CASSTAGRGTEAFF
TGTGCCAGCAGTACCGCAGGGAGGGGAACTGAAGCTTTCTTT
>TRBV7-2|NA|TRBJ2-5|TRBD2
CVSSPGGARQETQYF
TGTGTCAGCAGCCCGGGGGGTGCAAGACAGGAGACCCAGTACTTC
>TRBV24-1|many|TRBJ2-7|NA
CATSDSYSYEQYF
TGTGCCACCAGTGACAGTTATTCCTACGAGCAGTACTTC
>TRBV6-1|few|TRBJ2-5|TRBD2
CASSNEWEASPGRETQYF
TGTGCCAGCAGTAACGAATGGGAGGCTAGTCCCGGGAGGGAGACCCAGTACTTC
>TRBV30|few|TRBJ1-1|NA
CAWSPRSEAFF
TGTGCCTGGAGTCCCCGTTCGGAAGCTTTCTTT